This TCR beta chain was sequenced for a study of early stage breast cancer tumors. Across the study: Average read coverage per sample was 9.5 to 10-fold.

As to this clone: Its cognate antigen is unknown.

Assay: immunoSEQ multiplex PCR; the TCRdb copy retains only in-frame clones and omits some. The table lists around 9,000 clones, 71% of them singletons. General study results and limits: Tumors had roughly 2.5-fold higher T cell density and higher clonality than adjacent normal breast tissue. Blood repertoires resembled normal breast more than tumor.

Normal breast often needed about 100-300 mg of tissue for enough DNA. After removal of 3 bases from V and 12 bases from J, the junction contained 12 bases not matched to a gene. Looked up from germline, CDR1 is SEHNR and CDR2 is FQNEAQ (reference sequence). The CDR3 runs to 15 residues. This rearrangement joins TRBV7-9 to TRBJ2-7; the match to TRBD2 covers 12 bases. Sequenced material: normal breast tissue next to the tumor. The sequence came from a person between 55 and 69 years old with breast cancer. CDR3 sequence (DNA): TGTGCCAGCAGCTTGTCCGGGACTAGCGGGCGAGAGGTGTACTTC. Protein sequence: CASSLSGTSGREVYF.